The next 8 T cell receptor beta chains were all read from a single sample in a study of T cells in Graves' hyperthyroidism and ophthalmopathy. RNA transcripts gave rise to amplified TCR beta CDR3 regions. The TCR CDR3 was amplified in a first-round RT-PCR using the HTBI primer set. TCRdb re-analysed the multiplex PCR reads in MiXCR, keeping a single row per CDR3 protein. The data show 660,000 or so distinct CDR3 sequences, with 45% seen just once and less than 9% held by the top ten. Sequencing was performed on peripheral blood or thyroid tissue (not recorded which). The source of these receptors is an adult man with Graves' disease, either hyperthyroidism or ophthalmopathy (not recorded which).

V is TRBV11-2 and J is TRBJ1-5; possible D gene TRBD1, 5 bases. CDR1 and CDR2 (germline): SGHAT, FQNNGV. Deletions cut 2 bases from V and 0 bases from J, with 11 bases between. This CDR3 has 16 amino acids. CDR3 protein: CASSLTGVNSNQPQHF. CDR3 DNA: TGTGCCAGCAGCTTAACGGGGGTGAATAGCAATCAGCCCCAGCATTTT.

This clonotype was counted ten times or more. V is TRBV29-1 and J is TRBJ1-2; no reliable D call. Germline V CDR1 and CDR2: SQVTM, ANQGSEA. The CDR3 is 12 residues long. V was clipped by 2 bases and J by 6 bases, with 10 bases between them. In DNA form, the CDR3 reads TGCAGCGTTGAACCGGGAGGGAATGGCTACACCTTC. Amino acid sequence: CSVEPGGNGYTF. The complete variable domain, with remaining parts taken from reference TRBV29-1 and TRBJ1-2, reads SAVISQKPSRDICQRGTSLTIQCQVDSQVTMMFWYRQQPGQSLTLIATANQGSEATYESGFVIDKFPISRPNLTFSTLTVSNMSPEDSSIYLCSVEPGGNGYTFGSGTRLTVV.

At least ten counts were recorded for this clonotype. The V gene is TRBV6-5, the J gene TRBJ1-2; D is undetermined. In germline, CDR1 is MNHEY, CDR2 SVGAGI. The V end lost 0 bases, the J end lost 2 bases, and 4 bases lay between the germline ends. CDR3 length: 13 residues. The CDR3: CASSYSGNYGYTF. In DNA form, the CDR3 reads TGTGCCAGCAGTTACTCTGGAAACTATGGCTACACCTTC.

This clonotype was seen a few times. This chain links TRBV28 with TRBJ1-5; D is unresolved. V was cut by 6 bases and J by 9 bases, with 24 bases left in between. The germline V gene has CDR1 MDHEN and CDR2 SYDVKM. The CDR3 consists of 16 residues. The CDR3 DNA sequence: TGTGCCAGCAGCCCCCCTGCGGGGTTAAGGTTTCGGCCCCAGCATTTT. Its protein is CASSPPAGLRFRPQHF.

The chain couples TRBV10-3 to TRBJ1-2, with D perhaps matching TRBD1 (5 bases). The CDR3 spans 11 residues. Trimming removed 6 bases at V and 12 bases at J, with 14 bases between. Germline CDR1 and CDR2: ENHRY and SYGVKD. The CDR3 reads CAIRPTVGNTF. The CDR3 DNA follows: TGTGCCATCAGGCCGACAGTAGGAAACACCTTC.

This chain connects TRBV15 to TRBJ1-4; perhaps TRBD1 as D (5 bases). There are 16 residues in the CDR3. CDR1 is LNHNV and CDR2 is YYDKDF in the germline V gene (reference sequence). V was pared by 0 bases and J by 4 bases, with 12 bases between. The chain's CDR3 is CATSRDRGLSNEKLFF. CDR3 nucleotide sequence: TGTGCCACCAGCAGAGATCGGGGGTTGAGTAATGAAAAACTGTTTTTT.

The chain combines TRBV19 with TRBJ1-4; D possibly corresponds to TRBD1 (6 bases). The CDR3 totals 14 residues. CDR1 is LNHDA, CDR2 SQIVND, per germline (reference sequence). With 5 bases removed from V and 3 bases from J, the gap between germline ends came to 10 bases. CDR3 coding DNA: TGTGCCAGTAGTCACAGGGCCTCTAATGAAAAACTGTTTTTT. Translating it yields CASSHRASNEKLFF.

This clonotype was counted a few times. The genes are TRBV7-2 and TRBJ1-4; no firm D call. The germline V gene has CDR1 SGHTA and CDR2 FQGNSA. Trimming took off 5 bases at V and 5 bases at J, with 12 bases between the two ends. The CDR3 is 14 amino acids. The DNA of the CDR3 is TGTGCCAGCAGCCAAGTGTCGGAGAATGAAAAACTGTTTTTT. As protein: CASSQVSENEKLFF. Using reference TRBV7-2 and TRBJ1-4 for the parts outside the CDR3, the full variable domain is GAGVSQSPSNKVTEKGKDVELRCDPISGHTALYWYRQSLGQGLEFLIYFQGNSAPDKSGLPSDRFSAERTGGSVSTLTIQRTQQEDSAVYLCASSQVSENEKLFFGSGTQLSVL.